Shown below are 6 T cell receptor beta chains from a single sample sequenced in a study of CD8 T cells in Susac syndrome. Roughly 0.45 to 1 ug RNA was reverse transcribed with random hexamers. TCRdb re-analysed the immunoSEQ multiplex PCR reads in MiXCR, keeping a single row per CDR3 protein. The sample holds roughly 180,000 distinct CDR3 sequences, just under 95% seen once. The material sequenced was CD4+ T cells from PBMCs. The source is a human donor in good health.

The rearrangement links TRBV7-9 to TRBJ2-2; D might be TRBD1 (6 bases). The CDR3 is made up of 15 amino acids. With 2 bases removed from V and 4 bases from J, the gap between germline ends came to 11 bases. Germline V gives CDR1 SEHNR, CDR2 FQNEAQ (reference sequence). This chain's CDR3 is CASSLTTGITGELFF. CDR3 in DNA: TGTGCCAGCAGCTTAACAACAGGGATCACCGGGGAGCTGTTTTTT.

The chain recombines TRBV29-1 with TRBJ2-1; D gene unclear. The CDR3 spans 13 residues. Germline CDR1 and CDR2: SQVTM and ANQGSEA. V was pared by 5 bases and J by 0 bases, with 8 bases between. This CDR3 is CSVRDTSYNEQFF. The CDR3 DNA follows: TGCAGCGTTAGAGACACCTCCTACAATGAGCAGTTCTTC.

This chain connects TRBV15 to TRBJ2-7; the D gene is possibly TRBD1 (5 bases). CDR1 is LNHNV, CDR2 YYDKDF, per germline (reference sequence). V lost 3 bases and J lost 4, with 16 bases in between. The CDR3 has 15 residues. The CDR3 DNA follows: TGTGCCACCAGCAGGGGCGGTCAGGGTGTTTACGAGCAGTACTTC. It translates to CATSRGGQGVYEQYF.

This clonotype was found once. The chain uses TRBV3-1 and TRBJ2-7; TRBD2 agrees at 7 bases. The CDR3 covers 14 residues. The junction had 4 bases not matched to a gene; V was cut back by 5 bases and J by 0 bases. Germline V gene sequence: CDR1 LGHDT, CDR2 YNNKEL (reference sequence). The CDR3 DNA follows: TGTGCCAGCAGCGGTCGGACTAGCTCCTACGAGCAGTACTTC. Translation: CASSGRTSSYEQYF.

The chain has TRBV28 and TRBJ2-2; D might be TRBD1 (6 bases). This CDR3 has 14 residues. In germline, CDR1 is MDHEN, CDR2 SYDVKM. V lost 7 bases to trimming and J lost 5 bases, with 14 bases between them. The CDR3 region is CASTNSGDTGELFF. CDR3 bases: TGTGCCAGCACCAACTCAGGGGATACCGGGGAGCTGTTTTTT.

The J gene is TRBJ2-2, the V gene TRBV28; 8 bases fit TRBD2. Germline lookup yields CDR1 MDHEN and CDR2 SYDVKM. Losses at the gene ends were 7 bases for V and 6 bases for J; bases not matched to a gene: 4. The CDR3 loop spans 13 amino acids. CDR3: CASNGRAAGELFF. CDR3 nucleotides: TGTGCCAGCAACGGGAGGGCCGCCGGGGAGCTGTTTTTT.